These 5 T cell receptor beta chains were all obtained from the same sample, sequenced in a study of CD4 T cells in relation to SARS-CoV-2 and coronaviruses. CD4+ T cells from unexposed donors were obtained before the COVID-19 pandemic (2011-2018). The cells were cultured for around ten days before CD4+ T cells were isolated. The antigens these receptors bind are not known. Using immunoSEQ multiplex PCR, the repertoire was profiled, and TCRdb retains in-frame clones only, with some absent. The sample records roughly 24,000 clones, 60% to 85% being singletons. What was sequenced was CD4+ T cells from PBMCs, cultured in vitro. These receptors were obtained from a human donor in good health.

This chain uses TRBV7-8 with TRBJ2-2; D tentatively fits TRBD1 or TRBD2 (5 bases each). Germline V CDR1 and CDR2: SGHVS, FQNEAQ. This CDR3 spans 14 amino acids. V gave up 5 bases and J gave up 4 bases, with 11 bases separating them. This chain's CDR3 is CASSPSQGTGELFF. CDR3 nucleotides: TGTGCCAGCAGCCCTAGCCAGGGCACCGGGGAGCTGTTTTTT. The variable domain in full, completed from reference TRBV7-8 and TRBJ2-2, reads GAGVSQSPRYKVAKRGQDVALRCDPISGHVSLFWYQQALGQGPEFLTYFQNEAQLDKSGLPSDRFFAERPEGSVSTLKIQRTQQEDSAVYLCASSPSQGTGELFFGEGSRLTVL.

This clone was seen a single time. The chain links TRBV7-3 to TRBJ2-3; D may match TRBD1 or TRBD2 (5 bases each). The CDR3 runs to 16 residues. Germline values: CDR1 SGHTA, CDR2 FQGTGA. V lost 3 bases, J lost 1 base, and 14 bases lay in between. CDR3 coding DNA: TGTGCCAGCAGCTTGGGACCTGGCGGCGGCACAGATACGCAGTATTTT. Protein: CASSLGPGGGTDTQYF. Using reference TRBV7-3 and TRBJ2-3 for the parts outside the CDR3, the full variable domain is GAGVSQTPSNKVTEKGKYVELRCDPISGHTALYWYRQSLGQGPEFLIYFQGTGAADDSGLPNDRFFAVRPEGSVSTLKIQRTERGDSAVYLCASSLGPGGGTDTQYFGPGTRLTVL.

This clone was seen more than once but under ten times. DNA of the CDR3: TGTGCCAGCAGTGAGCTGTTACCACATAATTCACCCCTCCACTTT. Residues: CASSELLPHNSPLHF. The chain carries TRBV25-1 and TRBJ1-6; no reliable D call. V was shortened by 3 bases and J by 5 bases, with 11 bases between the two germline ends. CDR1 and CDR2 (germline): MGHDK, SYGVNS. The CDR3 consists of 15 residues. Full variable domain (outside the CDR3, taken from reference TRBV25-1 and TRBJ1-6): EADIYQTPRYLVIGTGKKITLECSQTMGHDKMYWYQQDPGMELHLIHYSYGVNSTEKGDLSSESTVSRIRTEHFPLTLESARPSHTSQYLCASSELLPHNSPLHFGNGTRLTVT.

This chain connects TRBV27 to TRBJ1-5, with D possibly being TRBD1 (6 bases). The CDR3 extends over 14 amino acids. V dropped 4 bases and J dropped 6 bases, with 13 bases sitting between them. The germline V gene encodes CDR1 MNHEY and CDR2 SMNVEV (reference sequence). The CDR3 DNA is TGTGCCAGCAGTTCGGCAGGGGTGATTCAGCCCCAGCATTTT. This codes for CASSSAGVIQPQHF.

This chain links TRBV18 with TRBJ2-5; TRBD1 or TRBD2 may be the D gene (7 bases each). The CDR3 contains 15 residues. V was pared by 3 bases and J by 6 bases, with 17 bases between. Germline V gives CDR1 KGHSH, CDR2 LQKENI. CDR3 in amino acids: CASSPPGGGRQTQYF. The CDR3 DNA sequence: TGTGCCAGCTCACCCCCAGGGGGGGGCAGACAGACCCAGTACTTC. Based on the CDR3 plus reference TRBV18 and TRBJ2-5, the full variable domain is NAGVMQNPRHLVRRRGQEARLRCSPMKGHSHVYWYRQLPEEGLKFMVYLQKENIIDESGMPKERFSAEFPKEGPSILRIQQVVRGDSAAYFCASSPPGGGRQTQYFGPGTRLLVL.